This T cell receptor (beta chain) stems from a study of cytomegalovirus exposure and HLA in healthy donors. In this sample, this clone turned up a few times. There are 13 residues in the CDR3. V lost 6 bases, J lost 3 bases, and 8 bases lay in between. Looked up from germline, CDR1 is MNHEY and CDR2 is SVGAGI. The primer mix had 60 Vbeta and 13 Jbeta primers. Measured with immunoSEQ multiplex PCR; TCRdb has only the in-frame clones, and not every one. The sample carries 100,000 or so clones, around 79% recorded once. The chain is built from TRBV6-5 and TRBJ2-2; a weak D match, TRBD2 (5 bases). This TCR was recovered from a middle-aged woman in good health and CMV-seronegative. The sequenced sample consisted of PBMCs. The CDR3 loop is CASSPGDTGELFF. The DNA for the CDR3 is TGTGCCAGCAGCCCCGGGGACACCGGGGAGCTGTTTTTT.